This passage covers 19 T cell receptor beta chains from one sample sequenced in a study of regulatory T cells in long-lasting Graves disease. Described time point: newly diagnosed GD, antithyroid drugs for less than 3 months. PBMCs were the source of the RNA used for TCR sequencing. Combining iRepertoire HTBI primers with Arm-PCR of CDR3 regions, the authors built TCR beta libraries. One entry per CDR3 protein results from TCRdb running MiXCR on the multiplex PCR reads. This sample has 350,000 to 450,000 distinct CDR3 sequences, with roughly 15% found just once. This sample also belongs to another study, concerning T cells in Graves' hyperthyroidism and ophthalmopathy.

The starting material was peripheral blood mononuclear cells (PBMCs), obtained at new diagnosis, from a patient treated with antithyroid drugs. Source of these receptors: a middle-aged woman with Graves disease.

This clonotype came up many times. The chain carries TRBV12-5 and TRBJ2-1; weak D call: TRBD2 (7 bases). CDR1 and CDR2 (germline): LGHNT, FRNRAP. V lost 8 bases to trimming and J lost 2 bases, with 13 bases between them. The CDR3 contains 14 residues. CDR3 residues: CASSRGAAYNEQFF. In DNA form, the CDR3 reads TGTGCTAGTTCTCGGGGGGCCGCCTACAATGAGCAGTTCTTC. The whole variable domain, filled in from reference TRBV12-5 and TRBJ2-1, reads DARVTQTPRHKVTEMGQEVTMRCQPILGHNTVFWYRQTMMQGLELLAYFRNRAPLDDSGMPKDRFSAEMPDATLATLKIQPSEPRDSAVYFCASSRGAAYNEQFFGPGTRLTVL.

This clonotype was counted at least ten times. This chain links TRBV27 with TRBJ2-3; 7 bases are a match to TRBD2. This CDR3 has 15 residues. V lost 7 bases and J lost 4; bases outside the gene matches: 11. Germline assignment: CDR1 MNHEY and CDR2 SMNVEV (reference sequence). In DNA form, the CDR3 reads TGTGCCAGCATGCTTGGGCGGGAGTCCCCAGATACGCAGTATTTT. Its translation: CASMLGRESPDTQYF.

The chain employs TRBV18 and TRBJ2-1; 10 positions agree with TRBD2. The V and J ends lost 3 bases and 8 bases, in that order; junction bases with no gene match: 13. This CDR3 region has 17 residues. Germline V gene data show CDR1 as KGHSH and CDR2 as LQKENI. The CDR3 sequence is CASSPRVAGGSMDEQFF. CDR3 bases: TGTGCCAGCTCACCCCGGGTAGCGGGAGGAAGTATGGATGAGCAGTTCTTC.

The J gene is TRBJ1-3, the V gene TRBV7-9; D possibly corresponds to TRBD1 (6 bases). The length of the CDR3 is 12 residues. Per germline, CDR1 SEHNR and CDR2 FQNEAQ (reference sequence). Deletions cut 7 bases from V and 9 bases from J, with 13 bases between. In nucleotides, the CDR3 is TGTGCCAGCACAGGGAGGGGGAGCACCATATATTTT. Protein product: CASTGRGSTIYF.

The chain joins TRBV19 to TRBJ1-1; 10 nucleotides line up with TRBD1. Looked up from germline, CDR1 is LNHDA and CDR2 is SQIVND (reference sequence). V shed 7 bases, J shed 3 bases, and the junction held 5 bases outside the gene matches. The CDR3 contains 14 residues. The CDR3 spells CASIGQGGDTEAFF. The CDR3 DNA follows: TGTGCCAGTATAGGACAGGGGGGCGACACTGAAGCTTTCTTT.

This clonotype has ten or more counts. V and J are TRBV6-1 and TRBJ2-1; 7 nucleotides match TRBD2. CDR3 length: 14 residues. Germline CDR1 and CDR2: MNHNS and SASEGT. V trimming: 3 bases; J trimming: 6 bases; junction bases outside the gene matches: 5. The CDR3 DNA reads TGTGCCAGCAGTGATCTAGCGGCAGGCAATGAGCAGTTCTTC. It is translated as CASSDLAAGNEQFF.

This clonotype was seen more than once but under ten times. The chain has TRBV12-3 or TRBV12-4 and TRBJ2-3; 7 bases line up with TRBD1. The assigned J gene may be wrong: the sequence end matches TRBJ2-7 better. CDR3 length: 14 residues. The DNA of the CDR3 is TGTGCCAGCAGTTTCTACGGGACAGTTGAAGAGCAGTACTTC. Its translation is CASSFYGTVEEQYF.

This clonotype was seen many times. J is TRBJ2-3 and V is TRBV28, with D tentatively TRBD1 (6 bases). The CDR3 loop spans 14 amino acids. V gave up 6 bases and J gave up 6 bases, with 16 bases separating them. Germline V gene sequence: CDR1 MDHEN, CDR2 SYDVKM. The CDR3 loop reads CASSYRGGRDTQYF. The CDR3 DNA sequence: TGTGCCAGCAGCTATAGAGGGGGTAGGGATACGCAGTATTTT. The variable domain in full, with the rest retrieved from reference TRBV28 and TRBJ2-3, is DVKVTQSSRYLVKRTGEKVFLECVQDMDHENMFWYRQDPGLGLRLIYFSYDVKMKEKGDIPEGYSVSREKKERFSLILESASTNQTSMYLCASSYRGGRDTQYFGPGTRLTVL.

The chain employs TRBV6-6 and TRBJ2-7, with 15 bases matching TRBD2. In germline, CDR1 is MNHNY, CDR2 SVGAGI (reference sequence). Trimming at V came to 0 bases and at J to 2 bases, leaving 5 bases not matched to a gene. The CDR3 runs to 18 residues. The CDR3 sequence is CASSYSTRTSGRAYEQYF. The CDR3 DNA follows: TGTGCCAGCAGTTACTCGACCCGGACTAGCGGGAGGGCCTACGAGCAGTACTTC.

The sample holds many counts of this clonotype. The CDR3 protein is CAWSGQGYEQYF. The CDR3 coding sequence is TGTGCCTGGAGTGGACAGGGCTACGAGCAGTACTTC. J is TRBJ2-7 and V is TRBV30, with TRBD1 matching 7 bases. The CDR3 is made up of 12 amino acids. V shed 1 base and J 3 bases; nucleotides not matched to a gene: 0. In germline, CDR1 is GTSNPN, CDR2 SVGIG (reference sequence).

The sample holds many counts of this clonotype. The V call is TRBV6-1, the J call TRBJ2-5; tentative D call: TRBD1 (6 bases). Germline CDR1 reads MNHNS; CDR2 reads SASEGT. The CDR3 is made up of 14 amino acids. V was clipped by 5 bases and J by 1 base, with 11 bases between them. CDR3 protein: CASSPDSFQETQYF. The CDR3 DNA is TGTGCCAGCAGTCCGGACAGTTTCCAAGAGACCCAGTACTTC.

This clonotype was observed many times. V usage is TRBV6-5 and J usage is TRBJ1-2, with a tentative D call TRBD1 (5 bases). V lost 2 bases and J lost 4, with 11 bases in between. This CDR3 comprises 14 residues. CDR1 and CDR2 (germline): MNHEY, SVGAGI. The CDR3 DNA is TGTGCCAGCAGTTACGTGGGGGGTAGCTATGGCTACACCTTC. This gives the protein CASSYVGGSYGYTF.

This clonotype was observed many times. The chain couples TRBV5-1 to TRBJ2-2; either TRBD1 or TRBD2 may fit D (7 bases each). Trimming took 7 bases from V and 3 from J, leaving 16 bases between them. CDR3 size: 15 residues. CDR1 SGHRS and CDR2 YFSETQ come from the germline V gene. CDR3 nucleotide sequence: TGCGCCAGCCAGGGGGGGGCAACGGACACCGGGGAGCTGTTTTTT. Translated: CASQGGATDTGELFF.

This clonotype was found many times. V usage is TRBV11-2 and J usage is TRBJ1-1; D is possibly TRBD1 (5 bases). The CDR3 is 15 residues long. V shed 1 base and J shed 3 bases, with 12 bases lying between them. Germline V CDR1 and CDR2: SGHAT, FQNNGV. The CDR3 spells CASSLGGAWDTEAFF. For the CDR3, the DNA is TGTGCCAGCAGCTTAGGCGGGGCTTGGGACACTGAAGCTTTCTTT.

Ten or more counts support this clonotype. V is TRBV20-1 and J is TRBJ1-1; 7 positions match TRBD1. V was pared by 3 bases and J by 1 base, with 11 bases of the junction left unmatched. The CDR3 totals 16 residues. Germline values: CDR1 DFQATT, CDR2 SNEGSKA (reference sequence). For the CDR3, the DNA is TGCAGTGCTAGGGCACCGAACAGGGGAGAGAACACTGAAGCTTTCTTT. Its protein is CSARAPNRGENTEAFF.

The chain is built from TRBV9 and TRBJ2-2; D remains ambiguous. Germline CDR1 is SGDLS and CDR2 is YYNGEE. The CDR3 runs 15 residues. V was trimmed by 0 bases and J by 1 base, leaving 7 bases between them. The chain's CDR3 is CASSVGSGNTGELFF. CDR3 nucleotides: TGTGCCAGCAGCGTAGGAAGTGGGAACACCGGGGAGCTGTTTTTT. The complete variable domain, with remaining parts taken from reference TRBV9 and TRBJ2-2, reads DSGVTQTPKHLITATGQRVTLRCSPRSGDLSVYWYQQSLDQGLQFLIQYYNGEERAKGNILERFSAQQFPDLHSELNLSSLELGDSALYFCASSVGSGNTGELFFGEGSRLTVL.

This clonotype came up many times. The chain employs TRBV7-9 and TRBJ1-3; D remains ambiguous. The CDR3 consists of 15 residues. V gave up 2 bases and J gave up 3 bases, with 11 bases separating them. Germline V lookup: CDR1 SEHNR, CDR2 FQNEAQ (reference sequence). The CDR3 is CASSLNAGNGNTIYF. CDR3 coding DNA: TGTGCCAGCAGCTTAAATGCGGGCAATGGAAACACCATATATTTT. Looking up the rest from reference TRBV7-9 and TRBJ1-3 gives the full variable domain: DTGVSQNPRHKITKRGQNVTFRCDPISEHNRLYWYRQTLGQGPEFLTYFQNEAQLEKSRLLSDRFSAERPKGSFSTLEIQRTEQGDSAMYLCASSLNAGNGNTIYFGEGSWLTVV.

This clonotype was counted between two and nine times. The chain couples TRBV30 to TRBJ2-3; D may be TRBD2 (6 bases). From germline, CDR1 is GTSNPN and CDR2 SVGIG (reference sequence). V was pared by 4 bases and J by 2 bases, with 16 bases between. This CDR3 contains 15 residues. The DNA of the CDR3 is TGTGCCTGGAATCTTTTAGCGGACCACACAGATACGCAGTATTTT. This sequence encodes CAWNLLADHTDTQYF.

This chain connects TRBV28 to TRBJ1-1; tentative D call: TRBD1 (6 bases). Germline CDR1 is MDHEN and CDR2 is SYDVKM. The length of the CDR3 is 14 residues. V dropped 2 bases and J dropped 4 bases, with 11 bases sitting between them. CDR3 DNA sequence: TGTGCCAGCAGTTTAAAGCCAGGGGTCACTGAAGCTTTCTTT. The encoded protein is CASSLKPGVTEAFF. The whole variable domain, filled in from reference TRBV28 and TRBJ1-1, reads DVKVTQSSRYLVKRTGEKVFLECVQDMDHENMFWYRQDPGLGLRLIYFSYDVKMKEKGDIPEGYSVSREKKERFSLILESASTNQTSMYLCASSLKPGVTEAFFGQGTRLTVV.